The source of this TCR beta chain is a study of cytomegalovirus exposure and HLA in healthy donors. Study results and caveats: In a later analysis, productive TCRs from donors in an Asian-associated ancestry cluster reportedly carried fewer N-insertions than the cohort mean.

CDR1 MNHNS and CDR2 SASEGT come from the germline V gene. V lost 5 bases, J lost 4 bases, and 6 bases stayed unmatched. The CDR3 has 15 amino acids. PCR involved 60 Vbeta and 13 Jbeta primers. The method was immunoSEQ multiplex PCR; TCRdb's version includes in-frame clones alone and lacks a portion of them. The repertoire holds 170,000 or so clones, with 80% to 90% as singletons. This clone was recorded a few times. The antigen is not known. Sequencing was carried out using PBMCs. The source of this sequence is a man younger than 35 in good health and CMV-seronegative. This chain joins TRBV6-1 and TRBJ2-3; 10 bases align to TRBD2. CDR3 loop: CASSRERGGADTQYF. DNA for the CDR3: TGTGCCAGCAGTAGAGAGCGGGGGGGCGCAGATACGCAGTATTTT.